Presented here are 27 T cell receptor beta chains from one specimen sequenced in a study of radiotherapy plus CTLA-4 blockade in lung cancer. The method was immunoSEQ multiplex PCR; TCRdb's version includes in-frame clones alone and lacks a portion of them. Of 80,000 to 100,000 clones listed, roughly four fifths are singletons. The starting material was peripheral blood, obtained from a patient treated with radiotherapy plus ipilimumab. The receptors were sampled from a human donor with non-small cell lung cancer who had a partial response to radiotherapy plus ipilimumab.

The chain employs TRBV6-5 and TRBJ1-2; D gene ambiguous. V lost 0 bases and J lost 0, with 11 bases in between. Germline values: CDR1 MNHEY, CDR2 SVGAGI. This CDR3 spans 16 amino acids. CDR3 sequence: CASSYSPQTPNYGYTF. In DNA form, the CDR3 reads TGTGCCAGCAGTTACTCTCCGCAGACACCTAACTATGGCTACACCTTC.

The chain has TRBV5-6 and TRBJ2-7, with D possibly TRBD1 on 5 matching bases. Trimming took off 4 bases at V and 0 bases at J, with 11 bases between the two ends. The CDR3 length is 14 residues. From germline, CDR1 is SGHDT and CDR2 YYEEEE. The CDR3 sequence is CASSRGRDSYEQYF. The DNA of the CDR3 is TGTGCCAGCAGCCGTGGCAGGGACTCCTACGAGCAGTACTTC.

The chain uses TRBV7-3 and TRBJ2-7, with 7 bases fitting TRBD1. The CDR3 length is 16 residues. V lost 6 bases and J lost 0; bases outside the gene matches: 11. Germline CDR1 and CDR2: SGHTA and FQGTGA. CDR3 region: CASSQIPGQTSYEQYF. CDR3 coding DNA: TGTGCCAGCAGTCAGATACCGGGACAGACCTCCTACGAGCAGTACTTC.

The chain joins TRBV10-3 to TRBJ1-5; the D gene is possibly TRBD1 (5 bases). There are 11 residues in the CDR3. The germline CDR1 and CDR2 sequences are ENHRY and SYGVKD. Trimming shortened V by 11 bases and J by 7 bases, and 12 bases separated the two germline ends. CDR3 residues: CAYGGGQPQHF. CDR3 bases: TGTGCCTATGGGGGGGGGCAGCCCCAGCATTTT.

The chain employs TRBV19 and TRBJ1-1; tentatively, D is TRBD1 (5 bases). CDR3 length: 16 residues. The V gene's germline CDR1 is LNHDA and CDR2 SQIVND (reference sequence). Trimming removed 5 bases from V and 1 base from J, with 17 bases in between. CDR3 sequence: CASSGWEGWRNTEAFF. Written as DNA, the CDR3 is TGTGCCAGTAGTGGCTGGGAGGGGTGGAGGAACACTGAAGCTTTCTTT.

This clone was seen just once. V is TRBV27 and J is TRBJ2-1, with TRBD2 as a possible D gene (5 bases). Germline assignment: CDR1 MNHEY and CDR2 SMNVEV (reference sequence). The CDR3 sequence is 13 residues long. Trimming left V 3 bases short and J 7 bases short, with 10 bases between. The CDR3 region is CASSFRGSNEQFF. The CDR3 nucleotides are TGTGCCAGCAGTTTCCGGGGAAGTAATGAGCAGTTCTTC.

The CDR3 nucleotides read TGTGCCAGCAGCTTGGGACAGCACACTGAAGCTTTCTTT. Residues: CASSLGQHTEAFF. The chain links TRBV28 to TRBJ1-1; TRBD1 agrees at 7 bases. Germline CDR1 and CDR2: MDHEN and SYDVKM. The CDR3 spans 13 residues. J gave up 3 bases and V 6 bases, and 4 bases lay outside the gene matches.

This clone was seen a single time. The chain joins TRBV19 to TRBJ2-1; 10 bases align to TRBD2. The CDR3 is 16 residues long. The V gene's germline CDR1 is LNHDA and CDR2 SQIVND (reference sequence). V lost 5 bases, J lost 0 bases, and 4 bases stayed unmatched. The CDR3 is CASSGLAGASYNEQFF. CDR3 nucleotide sequence: TGTGCCAGTAGTGGGCTAGCGGGGGCCTCCTACAATGAGCAGTTCTTC.

This chain's CDR3 is CASSYRQGNQPQHF. DNA for the CDR3: TGTGCCAGCAGCTACCGACAGGGAAATCAGCCCCAGCATTTT. The J gene is TRBJ1-5, the V gene TRBV11-2; TRBD1 agrees at 7 bases. V trimming: 4 bases; J trimming: 4 bases; junction bases outside the gene matches: 4. Germline V gene data show CDR1 as SGHAT and CDR2 as FQNNGV. The CDR3 runs 14 residues.

The rearrangement joins TRBV28 to TRBJ2-7, with 9 bases aligning to TRBD1. Trimming cost V 5 bases and J 3 bases; bases outside gene matches: 5. This CDR3 is built from 14 residues. Germline assignment: CDR1 MDHEN and CDR2 SYDVKM. For the CDR3, the DNA is TGTGCCAGCAGTCCAGGGGGACAGGGCTACGAGCAGTACTTC. This gives the protein CASSPGGQGYEQYF.

The chain uses TRBV6-1 and TRBJ1-1; D not resolved. This CDR3 is 15 amino acids long. The germline gives CDR1 MNHNS, CDR2 SASEGT. Trimming left V 7 bases short and J 4 bases short, with 19 bases between. CDR3 region: CASTPVAQIGTEAFF. CDR3 DNA sequence: TGTGCCAGCACCCCAGTCGCCCAAATTGGCACTGAAGCTTTCTTT.

The chain is built from TRBV2 and TRBJ1-5; TRBD1 aligns across 7 bases. This CDR3 spans 14 amino acids. The ends lost 5 bases at V and 3 bases at J; junction bases unmatched: 4. The germline gives CDR1 SNHLY, CDR2 FYNNEI. The CDR3 sequence: CASSLQGNNQPQHF. The CDR3 bases are TGTGCCAGCAGTCTACAGGGGAACAATCAGCCCCAGCATTTT.

The rearrangement joins TRBV18 to TRBJ1-1, with unresolved D. CDR1 is KGHSH and CDR2 is LQKENI in the germline V gene. V was shortened by 3 bases and J by 0 bases, with 11 bases between the two germline ends. This CDR3 is built from 15 residues. CDR3 DNA: TGTGCCAGCTCACCTTCGGCGGCCCTGAACACTGAAGCTTTCTTT. Its protein is CASSPSAALNTEAFF.

This clone was seen more than once but under ten times. This chain links TRBV7-9 with TRBJ2-5; TRBD2 matches at 10 bases. The CDR3 is 14 residues long. Germline lookup yields CDR1 SEHNR and CDR2 FQNEAQ (reference sequence). The trim removed 6 bases at V and 2 bases at J, leaving 3 bases unmatched. CDR3 bases: TGTGCCAGCAGGCAAGCGGGAGGGCAAGAGACCCAGTACTTC. Protein: CASRQAGGQETQYF.

This clone was seen once. The chain carries TRBV27 and TRBJ1-5, with D tentatively TRBD1 (6 bases). The CDR3 spans 15 residues. CDR1 is MNHEY and CDR2 is SMNVEV in the germline V gene (reference sequence). The ends were cut back, 6 bases at V and 2 bases at J, with 14 bases in the middle. CDR3 DNA sequence: TGTGCCAGCAGGGAACAGGGAAAGGGCAATCAGCCCCAGCATTTT. It translates to CASREQGKGNQPQHF.

This rearrangement joins TRBV6-1 to TRBJ1-1; D perhaps matches TRBD1 (5 bases). V was shortened by 5 bases and J by 1 base, with 11 bases between the two germline ends. Germline loops: CDR1 MNHNS, CDR2 SASEGT. The length of the CDR3 is 14 residues. The DNA for the CDR3 is TGTGCCAGCAGTAAAATCCAGGGGAACACTGAAGCTTTCTTT. Its protein product is CASSKIQGNTEAFF.

The V gene is TRBV28, the J gene TRBJ2-1; D possibly corresponds to TRBD2 (6 bases). The CDR3 totals 14 residues. The V end was cut by 6 bases, the J end by 6 bases, with 15 bases between. Germline V gene lookup returns CDR1 MDHEN and CDR2 SYDVKM. The CDR3 sequence: CASSLRVGGNEQFF. The CDR3 coding sequence is TGTGCCAGCAGCCTCAGGGTCGGGGGCAATGAGCAGTTCTTC.

The rearrangement links TRBV5-1 to TRBJ2-1; 7 nucleotides align to TRBD1. From germline, CDR1 is SGHRS and CDR2 YFSETQ. V lost 3 bases and J lost 0; bases outside the gene matches: 3. The CDR3 loop spans 15 amino acids. The CDR3 is CASSSDRSSYNEQFF. The CDR3 DNA reads as TGCGCCAGCAGCTCGGACAGGAGCTCCTACAATGAGCAGTTCTTC.

This clone occurred once. The chain links TRBV27 to TRBJ2-7; 7 bases line up with TRBD1. There are 14 residues in the CDR3. V lost 5 bases and J lost 0; bases outside the gene matches: 4. Germline CDR1 MNHEY, CDR2 SMNVEV (reference sequence). CDR3 coding DNA: TGTGCCAGCAGTCCACGGGACAGCTCCTACGAGCAGTACTTC. Translation gives CASSPRDSSYEQYF.

The rearrangement joins TRBV6-1 to TRBJ1-5, with 10 bases matching TRBD1. Per the germline V gene, CDR1 is MNHNS and CDR2 is SASEGT. V shed 4 bases, J shed 9 bases, and the junction held 6 bases outside the gene matches. The CDR3 is 14 residues long. The CDR3 DNA reads as TGTGCCAGCAGTGTCGACAGGGGGCTCCGGCCCCAGCATTTT. Amino acid sequence: CASSVDRGLRPQHF.

This chain links TRBV11-1 with TRBJ2-1; 7 bases are shared with TRBD1. CDR3 size: 15 residues. After removal of 5 bases from V and 0 bases from J, the junction contained 4 bases not matched to a gene. From germline, CDR1 is SGHAT and CDR2 FQDESV (reference sequence). For the CDR3, the DNA is TGTGCCAGCAGCCCAAGGACAGGCTCCTACAATGAGCAGTTCTTC. It codes for CASSPRTGSYNEQFF.

This rearrangement joins TRBV9 to TRBJ2-3, with TRBD2 as a possible D gene (6 bases). V dropped 0 bases and J dropped 6 bases, with 11 bases sitting between them. Germline CDR1 reads SGDLS; CDR2 reads YYNGEE. The CDR3 has 14 amino acids. The CDR3 sequence: CASSVAPGDDTQYF. The CDR3 region has the DNA TGTGCCAGCAGCGTAGCCCCGGGGGACGATACGCAGTATTTT.

This chain uses TRBV19 with TRBJ1-1; D perhaps matches TRBD1 (5 bases). CDR1 LNHDA and CDR2 SQIVND come from the germline V gene (reference sequence). With 6 bases removed from V and 5 bases from J, the gap between germline ends came to 13 bases. The CDR3 is made up of 13 amino acids. The CDR3 loop is CASSLYGQTEAFF. The DNA for the CDR3 is TGTGCCAGTAGCCTATACGGACAAACTGAAGCTTTCTTT.

The chain combines TRBV5-4 with TRBJ1-2, with 7 bases fitting TRBD1. Trimming at V came to 4 bases and at J to 6 bases, leaving 12 bases not matched to a gene. There are 15 residues in the CDR3. The germline CDR1 and CDR2 sequences are SGHNT and YYREEE (reference sequence). The CDR3 reads CASSLRQGGLDGYTF. Here the CDR3 DNA reads TGTGCCAGCAGCCTGAGACAGGGAGGTTTGGATGGCTACACCTTC.

Remarks on this clone: The junction differs from germline at one of its ends, possibly a read error. V and J are TRBV19 and TRBJ2-5, with unresolved D. Germline loops: CDR1 LNHDA, CDR2 SQIVND (reference sequence). The CDR3 has 15 amino acids. CDR3 sequence (DNA): TGTGTCAGTTCACCTTCCCGGAGCCCCCAAGAGACCCAGTACTTC. Encoded protein: CVSSPSRSPQETQYF.

This sequence joins TRBV5-1 and TRBJ1-2; tentatively, D is TRBD1 (5 bases). Germline-derived CDR1 and CDR2 are SGHRS and YFSETQ. This CDR3 is 14 amino acids long. V was pared by 0 bases and J by 6 bases, with 12 bases between. The CDR3 here is CASSLGQWSHGYTF. CDR3 sequence (DNA): TGCGCCAGCAGCTTGGGACAGTGGAGCCATGGCTACACCTTC.

V is TRBV5-6 and J is TRBJ2-3, with a tentative D call TRBD2 (6 bases). V was clipped by 2 bases and J by 6 bases, with 13 bases between them. Per the germline V gene, CDR1 is SGHDT and CDR2 is YYEEEE. This CDR3 region has 14 residues. CDR3 residues: CASSFGRESDTQYF. The CDR3 region has the DNA TGTGCCAGCAGCTTTGGACGGGAGTCCGATACGCAGTATTTT.